These 12 T cell receptor beta chains originate from one sample sequenced in a study of vaccination and CD4 T cells after COVID-19. Cultured CD4+ T-cell DNA underwent Oncomine TCR Beta short-read sequencing. TCRdb analysed the PCR reads with MiXCR anew, one entry per CDR3 protein. The sample lists 14,000 to 15,000 distinct CDR3 sequences, around 44% seen once, with roughly 8.7% in the top ten. The treatment was: approximately 10-day PBMC culture with coronavirus spike peptide pools or control peptides (ViraFEST assay). Antigens for these TCRs are unknown. Sequenced: CD4+ T cells from blood, cultured in vitro. The receptors derive from a human donor who had recovered from COVID-19.

The chain combines TRBV6-1 with TRBJ1-3, with D tentatively TRBD1 (5 bases). With 7 bases removed from V and 5 bases from J, the gap between germline ends came to 21 bases. The germline V gene has CDR1 MNHNS and CDR2 SASEGT. This CDR3 is built from 16 residues. The CDR3 nucleotides read TGTGCCAGCACCTCCGATACCAGGGCGGTCAGAAACACCATATATTTT. This codes for CASTSDTRAVRNTIYF.

V gene TRBV27 combines with J gene TRBJ1-4, with D perhaps TRBD1 (5 bases). CDR3 length: 15 amino acids. From germline, CDR1 is MNHEY and CDR2 SMNVEV (reference sequence). V lost 4 bases and J lost 7, with 16 bases in between. The CDR3 bases are TGTGCCAGCAGTTCCACCCCCGGGGGAGGTGAAAAACTGTTTTTT. It encodes CASSSTPGGGEKLFF.

The chain couples TRBV5-4 to TRBJ2-3; tentative D call: TRBD1 (5 bases). V was clipped by 0 bases and J by 0 bases, with 11 bases between them. The CDR3 runs to 16 residues. From germline, CDR1 is SGHNT and CDR2 YYREEE (reference sequence). CDR3 sequence reads: CASSLGTSYSTDTQYF. The CDR3 coding sequence is TGTGCCAGCAGCTTGGGGACATCCTATAGCACAGATACGCAGTATTTT.

In its sample, this clonotype was seen a few times. This chain uses TRBV20-1 with TRBJ1-6, with D possibly TRBD1 on 5 matching bases. The CDR3 contains 16 residues. CDR1 and CDR2 (germline): DFQATT, SNEGSKA (reference sequence). V was trimmed by 3 bases and J by 0 bases, leaving 12 bases between them. The CDR3: CSASFGAPSYNSPLHF. The CDR3 nucleotides read TGCAGTGCTAGTTTTGGGGCCCCCTCCTATAATTCACCCCTCCACTTT.

This clonotype ranks as medium-sized. The rearrangement uses TRBV20-1 and TRBJ1-2, with 11 bases matching TRBD1. CDR1 DFQATT and CDR2 SNEGSKA come from the germline V gene (reference sequence). After removal of 3 bases from V and 9 bases from J, the junction contained 9 bases not matched to a gene. This CDR3 region has 14 residues. The CDR3 DNA reads TGCAGTGCTAGTAATTCGGGACAGGGGGATAGCTACACCTTC. It yields the protein CSASNSGQGDSYTF.

This rearrangement joins TRBV12-3 or TRBV12-4 to TRBJ2-7; 10 bases map to TRBD2. The CDR3 is 16 amino acids. J gave up 0 bases and V 5 bases, and 7 bases lay outside the gene matches. CDR3 in DNA: TGTGCCAGCAGTCCCGGGACTAGCGCGTTCTCCTACGAGCAGTACTTC. Translation: CASSPGTSAFSYEQYF.

This clonotype showed up just a few times. The DNA of the CDR3 is TGTGCCACCAGCCGGGGACAGGGGAAAGACTATGGCTACACCTTC. Its protein is CATSRGQGKDYGYTF. The chain joins TRBV15 to TRBJ1-2; 10 nucleotides agree with TRBD1. J was trimmed by 3 bases and V by 5 bases; bases with no gene match: 6. Germline values: CDR1 LNHNV, CDR2 YYDKDF (reference sequence). CDR3 length equals 15 residues.

V usage is TRBV9 and J usage is TRBJ1-1; D is undetermined. Germline CDR1 SGDLS, CDR2 YYNGEE. The V gene lost 4 bases and the J gene lost 5 bases, with 12 bases spanning the gap. This CDR3 spans 13 amino acids. The CDR3 protein is CASSPQTRTEAFF. The CDR3 DNA reads as TGTGCCAGCAGCCCCCAAACACGGACTGAAGCTTTCTTT. Drawing the rest from reference TRBV9 and TRBJ1-1, the complete variable domain is DSGVTQTPKHLITATGQRVTLRCSPRSGDLSVYWYQQSLDQGLQFLIQYYNGEERAKGNILERFSAQQFPDLHSELNLSSLELGDSALYFCASSPQTRTEAFFGQGTRLTVV.

The J gene is TRBJ2-5, the V gene TRBV20-1; D possibly matches TRBD1 or TRBD2 (7 bases each). CDR3 length: 16 amino acids. The germline gives CDR1 DFQATT, CDR2 SNEGSKA (reference sequence). The V and J ends lost 5 bases and 5 bases respectively, with 24 bases between them. This chain's CDR3 is CSAPRGGGTIRETQYF. The CDR3 DNA is TGCAGTGCTCCCAGGGGGGGAGGGACTATAAGGGAGACCCAGTACTTC.

This chain joins TRBV19 and TRBJ1-5; weak D call: TRBD1 (5 bases). The CDR3 loop spans 19 amino acids. The germline CDR1 and CDR2 sequences are LNHDA and SQIVND (reference sequence). Trimming took off 5 bases at V and 2 bases at J, with 25 bases between the two ends. Here the CDR3 DNA reads TGTGCCAGTAGTCCTCCCGGGACCAGGTGGGGATTTGGCAATCAGCCCCAGCATTTT. Translating it yields CASSPPGTRWGFGNQPQHF.

The V call is TRBV12-5, the J call TRBJ1-6, with a tentative D call TRBD1 (5 bases). V lost 6 bases and J 10 bases, leaving 13 bases between the germline ends. The CDR3 has 13 residues. Germline lookup yields CDR1 LGHNT and CDR2 FRNRAP. The CDR3 DNA is TGTGCTAGTGGATTCGGGGGAAGATCACCCCTCCACTTT. This translates into CASGFGGRSPLHF.

The chain uses TRBV6-2 or TRBV6-3 and TRBJ1-2; D might be TRBD1 (6 bases). CDR1 and CDR2 (germline): MNHEY, SVGEGT. This CDR3 has 15 amino acids. V dropped 2 bases and J dropped 6 bases, with 16 bases sitting between them. CDR3 loop: CASSYSPTGRDGYTF. The CDR3, as DNA: TGTGCCAGCAGTTACAGTCCGACAGGACGGGATGGCTACACCTTC.